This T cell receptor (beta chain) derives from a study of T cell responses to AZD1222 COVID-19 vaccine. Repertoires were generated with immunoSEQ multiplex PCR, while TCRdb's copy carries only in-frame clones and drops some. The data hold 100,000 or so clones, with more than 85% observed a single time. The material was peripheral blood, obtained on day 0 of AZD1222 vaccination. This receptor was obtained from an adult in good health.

The CDR3 sequence is CASTRGGSGNTIYF. Written as DNA, the CDR3 is TGTGCCAGTACCAGGGGGGGCTCTGGAAACACCATATATTTT. The chain carries TRBV19 and TRBJ1-3; 7 nucleotides align to TRBD1. In germline, CDR1 is LNHDA, CDR2 SQIVND (reference sequence). This CDR3 is 14 amino acids long. V trimming: 7 bases; J trimming: 0 bases; junction bases outside the gene matches: 3.